Listed below are T cell receptor beta chains from one sample, sequenced in a study of PD-1 blockade in classical Hodgkin lymphoma. The assay was immunoSEQ multiplex PCR, and TCRdb's table has in-frame clones only and misses some. The sample carries 24,000 or so clones, about 83% recorded once. This specimen was peripheral blood mononuclear cells (PBMCs), taken before the second cycle of nivolumab. The receptors originated from a human donor with classical Hodgkin lymphoma. Both conserved end residues are part of each CDR3. Expanded clones get a size class; other rows say once, few or many, or leave the size out.

v_call | clone_size | cdr3_aa
TRBV5-1 | . | CASSLGGTAYYEQYF
TRBV9 | . | CASSASGLAGPSGELFF
TRBV10-3 | . | CAISESVGGETQYF
TRBV4-1 | . | CASSQAGTSGVRGNEQFF
TRBV7-2 | . | CASSSPTSSPYNEQFF
TRBV5-1 | . | CASSSRINSYQETQYF
TRBV5-1 | . | CASSLRTSRNTGELFF
TRBV7-9 | once | CASRLLAGDINEQFF
TRBV2 | . | CASSQRTSGYNEQFF
TRBV27 | . | CASSLSVVQETQYF
TRBV6-1 | . | CASSEVLDRVFWYVTNEQFF
TRBV27 | . | CASSLRAGVVYEQYF
TRBV11-3 | . | CASSPGESGNTIYF
TRBV15 | few | CATSSSRQGDYEQYF
TRBV7-2 | . | CASSLLGLGPRGGNTEAFF
TRBV29-1 | few | CSVGSFTSGRADTQYF
TRBV5-1 | . | CASSLGLASNEQFF
TRBV30 | . | CAWSAFSGNTIYF
TRBV27 | . | CASSAGNYGYTF
TRBV28 | . | CASTTDGEETQYF
TRBV29-1 | once | CSAGGTAYNEQFF
TRBV7-9 | . | CASSLARDEGWNTEAFF
TRBV15 | . | CATSRDRTSGRGEQFF
TRBV27 | . | CASSFSGQGEAQYF
TRBV11-3 | . | CASSPGGGTGELFF
TRBV10-3 | . | CAISVGTGPPYTF
TRBV27 | . | CASSFGRLAYEQYF
TRBV10-3 | . | CAISESPEVQETQYF
TRBV5-1 | . | CASSFGFQETQYF
TRBV13 | . | CASSQRGYEQYF
TRBV6-5 | . | CASSSGTEETQYF
TRBV4-3 | . | CASSQDISGTRSNEQFF
TRBV27 | . | CASSRTAVGYEQYF
TRBV28 | medium-sized | CASSVKTWASNQPQHF
TRBV5-1 | . | CASSFGTHGYTF
TRBV28 | . | CASSVAGRLSEQYF
TRBV7-9 | . | CASSHRTGTTTNEKLFF
TRBV5-4 | . | CASSLGGRAPQETQYF
TRBV2 | . | CASSDKPWRPNQPQHF
TRBV4-1 | . | CASSQGIQGSGTEAFF
TRBV30 | . | CAWGPDFDLQPQHF
TRBV6-5 | . | CASSGVYNEQFF
TRBV9 | few | CASSVQGQGETQYF
TRBV30 | once | CAWTDGSDTEAFF
TRBV6-5 | once | CASRFMGVTEAFF
TRBV10-3 | few | CAISVRGPYTDTQYF